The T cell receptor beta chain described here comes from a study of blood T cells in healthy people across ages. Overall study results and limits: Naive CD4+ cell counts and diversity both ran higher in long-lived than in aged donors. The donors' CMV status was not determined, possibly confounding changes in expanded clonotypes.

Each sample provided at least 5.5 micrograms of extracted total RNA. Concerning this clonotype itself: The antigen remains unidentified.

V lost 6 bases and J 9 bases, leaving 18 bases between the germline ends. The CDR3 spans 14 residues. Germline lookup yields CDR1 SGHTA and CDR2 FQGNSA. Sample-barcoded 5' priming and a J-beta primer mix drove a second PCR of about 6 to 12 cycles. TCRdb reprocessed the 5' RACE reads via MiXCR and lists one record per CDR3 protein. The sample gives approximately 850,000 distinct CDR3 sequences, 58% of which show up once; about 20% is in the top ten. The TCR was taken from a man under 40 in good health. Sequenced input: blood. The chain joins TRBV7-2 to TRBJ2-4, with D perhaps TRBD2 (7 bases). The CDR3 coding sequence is TGTGCCAGCAGTGCGCTAGGGGGAGGGGGCATTCAGTACTTC. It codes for CASSALGGGGIQYF.